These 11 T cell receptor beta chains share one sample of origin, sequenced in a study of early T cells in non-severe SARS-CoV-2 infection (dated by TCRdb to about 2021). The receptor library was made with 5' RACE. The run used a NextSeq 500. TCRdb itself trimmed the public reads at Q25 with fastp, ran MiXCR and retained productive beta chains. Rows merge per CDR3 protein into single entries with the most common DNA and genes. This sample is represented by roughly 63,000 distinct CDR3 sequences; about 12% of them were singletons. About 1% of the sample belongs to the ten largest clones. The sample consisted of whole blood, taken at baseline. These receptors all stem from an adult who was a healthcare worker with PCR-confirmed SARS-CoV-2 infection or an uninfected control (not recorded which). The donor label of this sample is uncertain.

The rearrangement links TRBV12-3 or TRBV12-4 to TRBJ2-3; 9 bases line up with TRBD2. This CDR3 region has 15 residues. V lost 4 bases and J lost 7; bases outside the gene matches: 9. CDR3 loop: CASSSSSGERNTQYF. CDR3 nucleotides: TGTGCCAGCAGTTCATCTAGCGGGGAGCGAAATACGCAGTATTTT.

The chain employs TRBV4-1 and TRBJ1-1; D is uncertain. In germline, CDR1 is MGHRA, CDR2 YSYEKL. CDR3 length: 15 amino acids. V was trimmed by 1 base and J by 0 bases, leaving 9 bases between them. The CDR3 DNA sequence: TGCGCCAGCAGCCAAGTCACTCGGTTGAACACTGAAGCTTTCTTT. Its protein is CASSQVTRLNTEAFF.

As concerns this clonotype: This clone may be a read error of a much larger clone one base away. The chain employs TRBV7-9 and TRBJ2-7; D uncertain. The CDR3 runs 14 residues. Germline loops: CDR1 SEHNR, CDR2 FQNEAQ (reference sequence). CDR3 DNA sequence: TGTGTCAGCAGCCAGGTGACAACAACCTACGAGCAGTACGTC. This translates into CVSSQVTTTYEQYV.

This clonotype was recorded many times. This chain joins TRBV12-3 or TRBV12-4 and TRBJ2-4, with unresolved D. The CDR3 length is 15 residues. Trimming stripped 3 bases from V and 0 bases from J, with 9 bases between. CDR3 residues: CASSFLSLAKNIQYF. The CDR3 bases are TGTGCCAGCAGTTTCCTTTCGCTAGCCAAAAACATTCAGTACTTC.

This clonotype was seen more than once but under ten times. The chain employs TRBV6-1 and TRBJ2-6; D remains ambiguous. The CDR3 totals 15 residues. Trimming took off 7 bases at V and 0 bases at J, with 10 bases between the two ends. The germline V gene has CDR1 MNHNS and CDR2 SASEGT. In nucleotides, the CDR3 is TGTGCCAGCATTTCCATGAGCTCTGGGGCCAACGTCCTGACTTTC. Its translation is CASISMSSGANVLTF.

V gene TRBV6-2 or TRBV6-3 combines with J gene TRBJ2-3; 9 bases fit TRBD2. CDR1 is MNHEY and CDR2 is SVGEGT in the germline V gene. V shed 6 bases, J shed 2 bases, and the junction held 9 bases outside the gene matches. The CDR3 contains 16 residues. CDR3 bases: TGTGCCAGCAGCAAAGGGACTAGCCGGAACACAGATACGCAGTATTTT. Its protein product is CASSKGTSRNTDTQYF.

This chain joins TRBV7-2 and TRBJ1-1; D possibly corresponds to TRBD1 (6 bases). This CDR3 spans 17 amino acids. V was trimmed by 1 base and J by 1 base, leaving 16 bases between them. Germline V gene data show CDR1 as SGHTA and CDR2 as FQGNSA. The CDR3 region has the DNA TGTGCCAGCAGCTTAGATTCGGGGGGCAGGGCGAACACTGAAGCTTTCTTT. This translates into CASSLDSGGRANTEAFF.

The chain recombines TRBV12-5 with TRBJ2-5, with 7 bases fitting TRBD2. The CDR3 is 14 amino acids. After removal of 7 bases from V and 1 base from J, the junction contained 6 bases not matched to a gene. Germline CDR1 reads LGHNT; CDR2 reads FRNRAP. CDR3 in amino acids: CASAHWGGQETQYF. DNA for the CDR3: TGTGCTAGTGCTCACTGGGGGGGCCAAGAGACCCAGTACTTC.

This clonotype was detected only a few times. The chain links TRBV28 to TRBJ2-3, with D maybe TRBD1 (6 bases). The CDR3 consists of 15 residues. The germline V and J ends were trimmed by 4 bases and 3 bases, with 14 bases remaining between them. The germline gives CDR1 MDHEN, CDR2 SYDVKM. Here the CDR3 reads CASSSQGAETDTQYF. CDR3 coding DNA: TGTGCCAGCAGTTCACAGGGAGCGGAAACAGATACGCAGTATTTT.

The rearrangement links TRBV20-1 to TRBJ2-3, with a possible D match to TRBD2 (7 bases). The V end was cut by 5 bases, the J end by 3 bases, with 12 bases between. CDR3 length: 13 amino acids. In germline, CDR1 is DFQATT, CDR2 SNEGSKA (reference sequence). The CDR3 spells CSAGGGATDTQYF. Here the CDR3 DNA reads TGCAGTGCTGGAGGGGGGGCAACAGATACGCAGTATTTT.

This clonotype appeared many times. CDR3 sequence reads: CASRRAGNQETQYF. Here the CDR3 DNA reads TGTGCCAGCCGGAGAGCGGGGAACCAAGAGACCCAGTACTTC. The J gene is TRBJ2-5, the V gene TRBV2, with 7 positions matching TRBD2. V was pared by 8 bases and J by 0 bases, with 6 bases of the junction left unmatched. The CDR3 has 14 residues. Germline CDR1 reads SNHLY; CDR2 reads FYNNEI.